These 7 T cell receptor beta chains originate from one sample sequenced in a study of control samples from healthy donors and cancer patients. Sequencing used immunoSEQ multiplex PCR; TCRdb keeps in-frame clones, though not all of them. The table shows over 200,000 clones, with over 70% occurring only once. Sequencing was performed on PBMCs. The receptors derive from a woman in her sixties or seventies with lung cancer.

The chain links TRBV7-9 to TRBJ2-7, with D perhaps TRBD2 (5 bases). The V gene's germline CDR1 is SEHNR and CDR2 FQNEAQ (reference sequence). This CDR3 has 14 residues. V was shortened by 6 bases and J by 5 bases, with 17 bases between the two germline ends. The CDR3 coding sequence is TGTGCCAGCAGTTCCAAGACCCGGCGGGACGAGCAGTACTTC. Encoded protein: CASSSKTRRDEQYF.

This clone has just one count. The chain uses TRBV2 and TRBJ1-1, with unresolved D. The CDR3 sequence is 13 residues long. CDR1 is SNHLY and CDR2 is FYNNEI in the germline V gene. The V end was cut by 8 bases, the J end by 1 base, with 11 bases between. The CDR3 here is CASVSDWNTEAFF. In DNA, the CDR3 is TGTGCCAGCGTTTCGGATTGGAACACTGAAGCTTTCTTT.

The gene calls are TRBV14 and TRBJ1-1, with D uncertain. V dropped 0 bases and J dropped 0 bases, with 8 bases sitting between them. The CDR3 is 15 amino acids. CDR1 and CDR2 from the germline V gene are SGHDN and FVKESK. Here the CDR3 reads CASSQDSRLNTEAFF. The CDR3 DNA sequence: TGTGCCAGCAGCCAAGATTCCCGCCTGAACACTGAAGCTTTCTTT.

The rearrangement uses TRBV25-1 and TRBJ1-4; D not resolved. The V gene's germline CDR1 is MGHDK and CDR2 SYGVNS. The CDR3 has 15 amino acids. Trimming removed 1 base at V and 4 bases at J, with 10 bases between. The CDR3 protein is CASSEWSEGNEKLFF. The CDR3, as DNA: TGTGCCAGCAGTGAATGGTCCGAGGGTAATGAAAAACTGTTTTTT.

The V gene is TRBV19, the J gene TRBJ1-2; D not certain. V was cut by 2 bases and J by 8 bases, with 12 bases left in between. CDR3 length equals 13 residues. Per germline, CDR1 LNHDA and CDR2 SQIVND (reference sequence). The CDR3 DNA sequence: TGTGCCAGTAGTATACCCCCCACTGAGGGCTACACCTTC. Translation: CASSIPPTEGYTF. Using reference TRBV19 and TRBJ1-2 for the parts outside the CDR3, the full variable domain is DGGITQSPKYLFRKEGQNVTLSCEQNLNHDAMYWYRQDPGQGLRLIYYSQIVNDFQKGDIAEGYSVSREKKESFPLTVTSAQKNPTAFYLCASSIPPTEGYTFGSGTRLTVV.

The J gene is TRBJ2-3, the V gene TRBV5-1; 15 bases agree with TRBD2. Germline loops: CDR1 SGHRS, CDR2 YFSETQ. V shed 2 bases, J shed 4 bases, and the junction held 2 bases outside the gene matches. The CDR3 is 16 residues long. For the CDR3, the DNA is TGCGCCAGCAGCTTTAGGACTAGCGGGGGGGCAGATACGCAGTATTTT. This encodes CASSFRTSGGADTQYF.

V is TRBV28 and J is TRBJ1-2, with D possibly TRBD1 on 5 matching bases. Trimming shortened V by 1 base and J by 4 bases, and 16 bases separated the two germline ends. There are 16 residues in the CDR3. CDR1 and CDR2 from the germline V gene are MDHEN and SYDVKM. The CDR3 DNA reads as TGTGCCAGCAGTTTATTAGGGGAGGTGCGGCCCTATGGCTACACCTTC. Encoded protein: CASSLLGEVRPYGYTF.